The sequence of this T cell receptor beta chain was determined in a study of T cells in Graves' hyperthyroidism and ophthalmopathy. The CDR3 spans 13 residues. Patients with uncontrolled infections, other autoimmune diseases, pregnancy or lactation were excluded. The PBMCs had their origin in approximately 10 ml of fresh peripheral blood. RNA transcripts provided the source from which TCR beta CDR3 regions were amplified. During a first-round RT-PCR of the TCR CDR3, the HTBI primer set was used. TCRdb analysed the multiplex PCR reads with MiXCR anew, one entry per CDR3 protein. Of approximately 600,000 distinct CDR3 sequences listed, roughly 20% were seen once; the top ten hold about 34%.

This chain joins TRBV3-2 and TRBJ2-2; the D call in the table, TRBD1, was not verified against the DNA. TRBV3-2 is noted as a pseudogene. The clonotype originates from a man aged 25 to 40 with Graves' ophthalmopathy. The sample consisted of blood. This CDR3 is CASQGNYTGELFF. Written as DNA, the CDR3 is TGTGCCAGCCAGGGGAATTACACCGGGGAGCTGTTTTTT.